Listed here are 25 T cell receptor beta chains from one sample, sequenced in a study of OX40 agonist ivuxolimab in advanced cancers. Sequencing used immunoSEQ multiplex PCR; TCRdb keeps in-frame clones, though not all of them. The sample has 52,000 or so clones, roughly 80% seen once. Sequences were derived from CD4+ or CD8+ T cells sorted from blood, sampled in a trial of the OX40 agonist ivuxolimab. These receptor sequences come from an adult with an advanced solid tumor such as melanoma, head and neck, liver or kidney cancer.

Points on this clone: Other DNA sequences in the sample encode the same CDR3. The rearrangement joins TRBV19 to TRBJ1-5; D is unresolved. The CDR3 has 12 amino acids. V was trimmed by 2 bases and J by 4 bases, leaving 3 bases between them. Germline V CDR1 and CDR2: LNHDA, SQIVND (reference sequence). In DNA, the CDR3 is TGTGCCAGTAGTATATTTAATCAGCCCCAGCATTTT. Its protein product is CASSIFNQPQHF. Variable domain in full (rest from reference TRBV19 and TRBJ1-5): DGGITQSPKYLFRKEGQNVTLSCEQNLNHDAMYWYRQDPGQGLRLIYYSQIVNDFQKGDIAEGYSVSREKKESFPLTVTSAQKNPTAFYLCASSIFNQPQHFGDGTRLSIL.

The genes are TRBV30 and TRBJ2-1; D perhaps matches TRBD2 (6 bases). CDR3 length equals 13 residues. CDR1 is GTSNPN and CDR2 is SVGIG in the germline V gene (reference sequence). The germline V and J ends were trimmed by 1 base and 8 bases, with 12 bases remaining between them. Written as DNA, the CDR3 is TGTGCCTGGAGTGCAGGGACTCCGGATGAGCAGTTCTTC. It encodes CAWSAGTPDEQFF. The complete variable domain, with remaining parts taken from reference TRBV30 and TRBJ2-1, reads SQTIHQWPATLVQPVGSPLSLECTVEGTSNPNLYWYRQAAGRGLQLLFYSVGIGQISSEVPQNLSASRPQDRQFILSSKKLLLSDSGFYLCAWSAGTPDEQFFGPGTRLTVL.

The sample holds one count of this clone. The J gene is TRBJ2-3, the V gene TRBV18; TRBD1 agrees at 7 bases. V dropped 3 bases and J dropped 1; count of bases not matched to a gene: 4. This CDR3 is built from 15 residues. Looked up from germline, CDR1 is KGHSH and CDR2 is LQKENI. CDR3 amino acids: CASSPYGQGTDTQYF. The CDR3 bases are TGTGCCAGCTCACCTTATGGACAGGGCACAGATACGCAGTATTTT.

This chain links TRBV5-1 with TRBJ1-4; 10 bases map to TRBD1. After removal of 4 bases from V and 7 bases from J, the junction contained 7 bases not matched to a gene. This CDR3 spans 15 amino acids. CDR1 and CDR2 (germline): SGHRS, YFSETQ. CDR3 residues: CASSEGTGESEKLFF. In DNA, the CDR3 is TGCGCCAGCAGCGAAGGGACAGGGGAAAGTGAAAAACTGTTTTTT. The full variable domain, in which reference TRBV5-1 and TRBJ1-4 provide the parts outside the CDR3, is KAGVTQTPRYLIKTRGQQVTLSCSPISGHRSVSWYQQTPGQGLQFLFEYFSETQRNKGNFPGRFSGRQFSNSRSEMNVSTLELGDSALYLCASSEGTGESEKLFFGSGTQLSVL.

This chain uses TRBV6-1 with TRBJ2-7, with D perhaps TRBD2 (6 bases). The CDR3 has 14 amino acids. V gave up 5 bases and J gave up 5 bases, with 16 bases separating them. Germline lookup yields CDR1 MNHNS and CDR2 SASEGT. The CDR3 sequence: CASSSGLRIDEQYF. CDR3 nucleotides: TGTGCCAGCAGTTCAGGACTAAGAATCGACGAGCAGTACTTC.

V and J are TRBV2 and TRBJ1-2, with D possibly TRBD1 on 5 matching bases. With 1 base removed from V and 7 bases from J, the gap between germline ends came to 13 bases. The CDR3 consists of 14 residues. Germline V CDR1 and CDR2: SNHLY, FYNNEI. The CDR3 sequence is CASSEDRPPPGYTF. DNA for the CDR3: TGTGCCAGCAGTGAAGACAGGCCGCCCCCTGGCTACACCTTC.

The gene calls are TRBV4-1 and TRBJ2-5; 10 bases align to TRBD2. Germline CDR1 MGHRA, CDR2 YSYEKL. With V trimmed by 4 bases and J by 3 bases, 2 bases remained unmatched. This CDR3 is built from 14 residues. The CDR3 DNA reads TGCGCCAGCAGCCGCGGACTAGCGGAAGAGACCCAGTACTTC. This sequence encodes CASSRGLAEETQYF.

This chain uses TRBV6-1 with TRBJ2-1; 11 bases map to TRBD2. V lost 10 bases, J lost 9 bases, and 8 bases stayed unmatched. The length of the CDR3 is 13 residues. Looked up from germline, CDR1 is MNHNS and CDR2 is SASEGT. The CDR3 is CAIQTSGNSEQFF. For the CDR3, the DNA is TGTGCCATTCAGACTAGCGGGAACAGTGAGCAGTTCTTC.

CDR3 loop: CASSIDPTTNYGYTF. DNA for the CDR3: TGTGCCAGTAGTATAGATCCTACAACCAACTATGGCTACACCTTC. The V call is TRBV19, the J call TRBJ1-2; D remains unclear. Trimming left V 0 bases short and J 2 bases short, with 10 bases between. The germline gives CDR1 LNHDA, CDR2 SQIVND (reference sequence). This CDR3 is built from 15 residues.

This clone appeared a single time. The chain is built from TRBV6-1 and TRBJ1-3; D gene unclear. V shed 9 bases and J shed 1 base, with 7 bases lying between them. CDR3 size: 12 residues. Germline CDR1 and CDR2: MNHNS and SASEGT. The CDR3 region is CASSPSGNTIYF. The CDR3, as DNA: TGTGCCAGTTCCCCATCTGGAAACACCATATATTTT.

This clone was detected only a few times. V is TRBV5-1 and J is TRBJ1-3; D possibly corresponds to TRBD1 (6 bases). The V and J ends lost 7 bases and 0 bases respectively, with 8 bases between them. The CDR3 consists of 13 residues. CDR1 and CDR2 from the germline V gene are SGHRS and YFSETQ. The CDR3 region is CASGQSSGNTIYF. CDR3 nucleotide sequence: TGCGCCAGCGGACAGAGCTCTGGAAACACCATATATTTT.

The chain has TRBV19 and TRBJ2-3; D not certain. Trimming took off 1 base at V and 9 bases at J, with 17 bases between the two ends. The germline V gene has CDR1 LNHDA and CDR2 SQIVND (reference sequence). This CDR3 region has 15 residues. CDR3 protein: CASSIVLRPKATQYF. The CDR3 coding sequence is TGTGCCAGTAGTATAGTCCTCCGGCCCAAAGCGACGCAGTATTTT.

The chain joins TRBV5-1 to TRBJ2-7, with 9 positions matching TRBD1. This CDR3 has 16 amino acids. V lost 3 bases and J lost 3; bases outside the gene matches: 10. Germline CDR1 reads SGHRS; CDR2 reads YFSETQ. The CDR3 DNA sequence: TGCGCCAGCAGCTCCGGGACAGGGAGTACGGTCTACGAGCAGTACTTC. This gives the protein CASSSGTGSTVYEQYF.

V and J are TRBV4-1 and TRBJ2-7; D is perhaps TRBD1 (6 bases). CDR1 MGHRA and CDR2 YSYEKL come from the germline V gene. Trimming removed 5 bases at V and 4 bases at J, with 9 bases between. The CDR3 loop spans 12 amino acids. The CDR3 coding sequence is TGCGCCAGCAGCGCGGACAGATACGAGCAGTACTTC. Translating gives CASSADRYEQYF.

This clone was recorded once. The chain is built from TRBV4-1 and TRBJ2-1; unclear D gene. The CDR3 runs 16 residues. Trimming stripped 7 bases from V and 7 bases from J, with 23 bases between. CDR1 and CDR2 (germline): MGHRA, YSYEKL. CDR3 DNA sequence: TGCGCCAGCATCCTAGTTCAGACCCTCCTAAGGAATGAGCAGTTCTTC. Its translation is CASILVQTLLRNEQFF.

This sequence joins TRBV7-8 and TRBJ2-2, with 7 nucleotides matching TRBD2. The trim removed 1 base at V and 1 base at J, leaving 6 bases unmatched. Germline CDR1 is SGHVS and CDR2 is FQNEAQ. This CDR3 comprises 17 residues. The CDR3 DNA reads TGTGCCAGCAGCTTAGTGCCGGCGGGGGAGAACACCGGGGAGCTGTTTTTT. Translating it yields CASSLVPAGENTGELFF.

The chain recombines TRBV15 with TRBJ2-1, with TRBD2 matching 9 bases. The CDR3 has 18 amino acids. Losses at the gene ends were 0 bases for V and 6 bases for J; bases not matched to a gene: 12. The V gene's germline CDR1 is LNHNV and CDR2 YYDKDF (reference sequence). The CDR3 DNA reads TGTGCCACCAGCAGAGATCCCTTGGGCGGGAGGGCCGGCAATGAGCAGTTCTTC. As protein: CATSRDPLGGRAGNEQFF.

This CDR3 is CASSSTDGRANEQYF. The CDR3 DNA reads TGTGCCAGCAGTTCCACAGACGGACGAGCCAACGAGCAGTACTTC. V is TRBV6-5 and J is TRBJ2-7; D gene unclear. Trimming pared 4 bases from V and 5 bases from J, leaving 18 bases between. Per germline, CDR1 MNHEY and CDR2 SVGAGI. The length of the CDR3 is 15 residues.

As regards this clone: Relative to the germline gene, one junction end is altered; a read error may explain this. This chain links TRBV7-8 with TRBJ1-2, with a weak D call TRBD1 (6 bases). This CDR3 comprises 12 residues. Germline V gene data show CDR1 as SGHVS and CDR2 as FQNEAQ. Written as DNA, the CDR3 is TGTGCCAGCAGCCGGGACAACTCTGGCTACACCTTC. As protein: CASSRDNSGYTF.

CDR3 DNA sequence: TGTGCCAGCAGACCTCCCACGAGCTCCTATAATTCACCCCTCCACTTT. Translated, it gives CASRPPTSSYNSPLHF. This rearrangement joins TRBV7-9 to TRBJ1-6; D uncertain. Germline V gives CDR1 SEHNR, CDR2 FQNEAQ (reference sequence). V lost 6 bases to trimming and J lost 0 bases, with 12 bases between them. CDR3 size: 16 residues. The entire variable domain, with the rest obtained from reference TRBV7-9 and TRBJ1-6, is as follows: DTGVSQNPRHKITKRGQNVTFRCDPISEHNRLYWYRQTLGQGPEFLTYFQNEAQLEKSRLLSDRFSAERPKGSFSTLEIQRTEQGDSAMYLCASRPPTSSYNSPLHFGNGTRLTVT.

This rearrangement joins TRBV7-9 to TRBJ2-7; D is undetermined. The length of the CDR3 is 15 residues. V lost 1 base to trimming and J lost 3 bases, with 13 bases between them. Germline-derived CDR1 and CDR2 are SEHNR and FQNEAQ (reference sequence). In nucleotides, the CDR3 is TGTGCCAGCAGCTTAGGGCCACAGATTAACTACGAGCAGTACTTC. Residues: CASSLGPQINYEQYF.

The chain links TRBV13 to TRBJ2-5, with 9 bases identical to TRBD1. This CDR3 contains 22 residues. The germline V gene has CDR1 PRHDT and CDR2 FYEKMQ (reference sequence). V lost 0 bases and J lost 0; bases outside the gene matches: 20. This CDR3 is CASSLGGQGFVDVLMHQETQYF. CDR3 coding DNA: TGTGCCAGCAGCTTAGGGGGACAGGGTTTTGTGGACGTCCTAATGCACCAAGAGACCCAGTACTTC.

The V gene is TRBV11-3, the J gene TRBJ1-2; the D is unclear. CDR1 and CDR2 from the germline V gene are SGHNT and YENEEA. CDR3 length: 12 amino acids. The germline V and J ends were trimmed by 5 bases and 2 bases, with 6 bases remaining between them. The CDR3 region has the DNA TGTGCCAGCAGCCTAACAAACTATGGCTACACCTTC. Translation gives CASSLTNYGYTF.

The genes are TRBV19 and TRBJ2-3; no clear D. The V end was cut by 7 bases, the J end by 4 bases, with 15 bases between. This CDR3 has 14 amino acids. Germline CDR1 LNHDA, CDR2 SQIVND (reference sequence). The CDR3 nucleotides are TGTGCCAGTATCCCCAATTCCGGCGCAGATACGCAGTATTTT. It encodes CASIPNSGADTQYF.

This clone was counted between two and nine times. This chain links TRBV10-3 with TRBJ2-7; D may be TRBD1 (6 bases). The CDR3 is made up of 15 amino acids. Germline assignment: CDR1 ENHRY and CDR2 SYGVKD. V lost 3 bases, J lost 0 bases, and 12 bases lay in between. CDR3 sequence reads: CAISDSQGHSYEQYF. Written as DNA, the CDR3 is TGTGCCATCAGTGATTCACAGGGCCACTCCTACGAGCAGTACTTC.